This T cell receptor beta chain was recovered during a study of CD8 T cells in ankylosing spondylitis. The study, taken as a whole, reports: A number of the motif variants had already been described in reactive arthritis synovial fluid and blood. A TCR beta motif of under 10 highly homologous variants appeared characteristic of ankylosing spondylitis blood.

CDR3 size: 13 residues. The germline V gene has CDR1 GTSNPN and CDR2 SVGIG (reference sequence). TCRdb redid the calling of the 5' RACE reads with MiXCR, one entry per CDR3 protein. The sample yields 200,000 or so distinct CDR3 sequences, 15% to 20% seen once. In the case of this clonotype: The antigen remains unidentified. Germline and junction disagree at one end, which may indicate a read error.

Input material: blood, either unsorted or a sorted T cell fraction (not recorded which). The origin of this receptor is a male donor under 30 with ankylosing spondylitis or in good health (not recorded which). This rearrangement joins TRBV30 to TRBJ1-1, with no clear D. CDR3: CAWSRHLNPEAFF. The CDR3 bases are TGTGCCTGGAGTAGGCATTTGAACCCTGAAGCTTTCTTT.